This T cell receptor (beta chain) was retrieved from a study of OX40 agonist ivuxolimab in advanced cancers. Study summary: Three patients had partial responses: one hepatocellular carcinoma, two cutaneous melanoma. Broader study findings: Those patients achieving a partial response at 0.1-3.0 mg/kg showed among the lowest clonal expansion.

Sampling of blood occurred at baseline, cycle 4 day 1, and cycle 7 day 1. The method was immunoSEQ multiplex PCR; TCRdb's version includes in-frame clones alone and lacks a portion of them. Here the sample spans over 60,000 clones, roughly 85% being singletons. V shed 4 bases, J shed 2 bases, and the junction held 10 bases outside the gene matches. The CDR3 runs to 17 residues. Germline loops: CDR1 LGHNA, CDR2 YNFKEQ. As to this clone: Its antigen is as yet unknown.

Sample: CD4+ or CD8+ T cells sorted from blood, taken in a trial of the OX40 agonist ivuxolimab. The V gene is TRBV4-2, the J gene TRBJ2-2; 7 bases are shared with TRBD1. The TCR was taken from an adult with an advanced solid tumor such as melanoma, head and neck, liver or kidney cancer. The CDR3 is CASSLSGQTFNTGELFF. As DNA, the CDR3 is TGTGCCAGCAGCCTATCGGGACAGACTTTTAACACCGGGGAGCTGTTTTTT.